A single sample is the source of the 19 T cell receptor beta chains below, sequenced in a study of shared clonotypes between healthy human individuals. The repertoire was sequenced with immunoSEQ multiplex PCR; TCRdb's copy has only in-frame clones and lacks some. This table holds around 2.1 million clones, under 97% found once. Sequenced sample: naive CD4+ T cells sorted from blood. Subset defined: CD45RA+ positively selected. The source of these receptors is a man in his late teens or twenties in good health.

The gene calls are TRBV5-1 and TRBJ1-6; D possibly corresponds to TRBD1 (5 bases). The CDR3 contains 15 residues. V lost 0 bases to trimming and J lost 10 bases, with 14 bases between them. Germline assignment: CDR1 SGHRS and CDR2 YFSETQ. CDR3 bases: TGCGCCAGCAGCTTGGGAGGGGACGGGCAATCACCCCTCCACTTT. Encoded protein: CASSLGGDGQSPLHF.

In DNA form, the CDR3 reads TGTGCCAGCTCGATAGAGCCCCAGCATTTT. It codes for CASSIEPQHF. The chain uses TRBV6-1 and TRBJ1-5; D gene unclear. Germline CDR1 MNHNS, CDR2 SASEGT. This CDR3 contains 10 residues. V was shortened by 8 bases and J by 8 bases, with 7 bases between the two germline ends.

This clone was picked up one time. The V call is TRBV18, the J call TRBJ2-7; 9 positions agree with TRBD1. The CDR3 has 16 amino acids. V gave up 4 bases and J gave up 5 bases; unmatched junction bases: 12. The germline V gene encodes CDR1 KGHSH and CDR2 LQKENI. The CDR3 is CASSLFSGTGMNEQYF. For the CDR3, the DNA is TGTGCCAGCTCACTTTTTTCCGGGACAGGGATGAACGAGCAGTACTTC.

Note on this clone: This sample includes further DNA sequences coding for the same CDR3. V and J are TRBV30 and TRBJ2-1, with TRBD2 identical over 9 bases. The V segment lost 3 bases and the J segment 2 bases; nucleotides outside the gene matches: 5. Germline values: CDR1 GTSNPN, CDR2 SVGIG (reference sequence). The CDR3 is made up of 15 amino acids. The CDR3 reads CAWRLAGGPYNEQFF. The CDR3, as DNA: TGTGCCTGGAGACTTGCGGGAGGGCCCTACAATGAGCAGTTCTTC.

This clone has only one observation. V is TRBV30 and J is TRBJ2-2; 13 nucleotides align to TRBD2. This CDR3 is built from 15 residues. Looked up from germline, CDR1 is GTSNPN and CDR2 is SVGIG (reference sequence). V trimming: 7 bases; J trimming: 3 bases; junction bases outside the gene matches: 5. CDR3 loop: CAYGLAGVYTGELFF. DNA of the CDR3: TGTGCCTACGGACTAGCGGGAGTTTACACCGGGGAGCTGTTTTTT. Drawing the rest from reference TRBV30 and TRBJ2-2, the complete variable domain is SQTIHQWPATLVQPVGSPLSLECTVEGTSNPNLYWYRQAAGRGLQLLFYSVGIGQISSEVPQNLSASRPQDRQFILSSKKLLLSDSGFYLCAYGLAGVYTGELFFGEGSRLTVL.

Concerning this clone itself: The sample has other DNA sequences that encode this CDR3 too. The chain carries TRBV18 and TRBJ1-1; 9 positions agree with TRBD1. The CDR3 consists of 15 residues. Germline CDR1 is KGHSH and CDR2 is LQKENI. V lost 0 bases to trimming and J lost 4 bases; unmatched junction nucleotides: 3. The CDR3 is CASSPPTGGSTEAFF. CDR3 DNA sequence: TGTGCCAGCTCACCACCGACAGGGGGGAGCACTGAAGCTTTCTTT.

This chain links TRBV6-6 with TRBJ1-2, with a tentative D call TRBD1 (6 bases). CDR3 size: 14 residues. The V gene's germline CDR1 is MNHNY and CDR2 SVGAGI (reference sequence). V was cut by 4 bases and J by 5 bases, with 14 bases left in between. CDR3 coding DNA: TGTGCCAGCAGTTCATCTGGGACACTATATGGCTACACCTTC. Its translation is CASSSSGTLYGYTF.

The CDR3 region has the DNA TGTGCCAGCTCAGGGGGGGTTGATCAGCCCCAGCATTTT. It translates to CASSGGVDQPQHF. The rearrangement uses TRBV18 and TRBJ1-5, with D possibly being TRBD1 (5 bases). Per the germline V gene, CDR1 is KGHSH and CDR2 is LQKENI. The CDR3 covers 13 residues. Trimming stripped 5 bases from V and 5 bases from J, with 10 bases between.

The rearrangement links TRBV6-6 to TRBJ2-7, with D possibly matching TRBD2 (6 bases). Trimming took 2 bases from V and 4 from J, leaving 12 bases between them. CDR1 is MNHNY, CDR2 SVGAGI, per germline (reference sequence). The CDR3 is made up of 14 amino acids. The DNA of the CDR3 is TGTGCCAGCAGTTACGCGGGGAGATCATACGAGCAGTACTTC. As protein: CASSYAGRSYEQYF.

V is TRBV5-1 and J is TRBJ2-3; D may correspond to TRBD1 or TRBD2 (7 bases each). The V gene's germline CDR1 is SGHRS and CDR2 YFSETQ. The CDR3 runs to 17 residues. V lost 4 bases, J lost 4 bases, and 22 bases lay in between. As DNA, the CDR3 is TGCGCCAGCAGCCAGAGACAGGGAGGGTCCTTGCCAGATACGCAGTATTTT. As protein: CASSQRQGGSLPDTQYF. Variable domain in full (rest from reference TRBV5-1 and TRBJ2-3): KAGVTQTPRYLIKTRGQQVTLSCSPISGHRSVSWYQQTPGQGLQFLFEYFSETQRNKGNFPGRFSGRQFSNSRSEMNVSTLELGDSALYLCASSQRQGGSLPDTQYFGPGTRLTVL.

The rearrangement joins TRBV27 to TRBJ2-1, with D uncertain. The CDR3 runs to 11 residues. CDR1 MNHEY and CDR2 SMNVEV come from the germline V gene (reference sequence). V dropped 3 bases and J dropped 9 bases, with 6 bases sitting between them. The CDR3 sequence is CASSLGSEQFF. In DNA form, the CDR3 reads TGTGCCAGCAGTTTGGGTAGTGAGCAGTTCTTC.

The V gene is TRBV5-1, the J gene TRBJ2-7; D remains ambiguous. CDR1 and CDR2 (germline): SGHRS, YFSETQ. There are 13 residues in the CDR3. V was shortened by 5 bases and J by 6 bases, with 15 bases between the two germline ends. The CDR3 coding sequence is TGCGCCAGCAGTTTGTACTCACAAAGCGAGCAGTACTTC. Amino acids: CASSLYSQSEQYF. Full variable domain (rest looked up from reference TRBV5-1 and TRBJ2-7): KAGVTQTPRYLIKTRGQQVTLSCSPISGHRSVSWYQQTPGQGLQFLFEYFSETQRNKGNFPGRFSGRQFSNSRSEMNVSTLELGDSALYLCASSLYSQSEQYFGPGTRLTVT.

The CDR3 coding sequence is TGTGCCAGCAGTTTATTCGCGTGGATTCAGGCCGGGGAGCTGTTTTTT. Residues: CASSLFAWIQAGELFF. The J gene is TRBJ2-2, the V gene TRBV27; no reliable D call. The CDR3 extends over 16 amino acids. Germline V gene data show CDR1 as MNHEY and CDR2 as SMNVEV (reference sequence). V gave up 1 base and J gave up 6 bases, with 15 bases separating them.

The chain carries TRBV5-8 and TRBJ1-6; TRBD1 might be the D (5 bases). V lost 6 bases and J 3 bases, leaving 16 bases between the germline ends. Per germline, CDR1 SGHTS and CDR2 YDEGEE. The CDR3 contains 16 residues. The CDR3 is CASKVDQGYYNSPLHF. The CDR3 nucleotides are TGTGCCAGCAAAGTGGACCAGGGTTACTATAATTCACCCCTCCACTTT.

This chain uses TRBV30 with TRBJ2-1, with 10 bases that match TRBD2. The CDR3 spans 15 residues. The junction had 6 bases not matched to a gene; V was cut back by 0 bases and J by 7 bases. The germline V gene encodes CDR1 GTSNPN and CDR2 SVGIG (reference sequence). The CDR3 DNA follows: TGTGCCTGGAGTGTACAGGTGACTAGCGGGAATGAGCAGTTCTTC. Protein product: CAWSVQVTSGNEQFF.

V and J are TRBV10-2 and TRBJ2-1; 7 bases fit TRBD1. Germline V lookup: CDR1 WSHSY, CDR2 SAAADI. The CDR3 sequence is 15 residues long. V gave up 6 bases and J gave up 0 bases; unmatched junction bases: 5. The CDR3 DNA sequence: TGCGCCAGCAGCCGGGACAGCAGCTCCTACAATGAGCAGTTCTTC. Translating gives CASSRDSSSYNEQFF.

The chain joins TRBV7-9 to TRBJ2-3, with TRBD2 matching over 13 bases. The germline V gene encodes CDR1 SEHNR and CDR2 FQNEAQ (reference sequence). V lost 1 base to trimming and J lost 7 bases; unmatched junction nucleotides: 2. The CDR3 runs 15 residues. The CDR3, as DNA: TGTGCCAGCAGCTTAGGGACTAGCGGGAGCTATACGCAGTATTTT. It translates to CASSLGTSGSYTQYF. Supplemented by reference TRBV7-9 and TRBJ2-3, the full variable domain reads DTGVSQNPRHKITKRGQNVTFRCDPISEHNRLYWYRQTLGQGPEFLTYFQNEAQLEKSRLLSDRFSAERPKGSFSTLEIQRTEQGDSAMYLCASSLGTSGSYTQYFGPGTRLTVL.

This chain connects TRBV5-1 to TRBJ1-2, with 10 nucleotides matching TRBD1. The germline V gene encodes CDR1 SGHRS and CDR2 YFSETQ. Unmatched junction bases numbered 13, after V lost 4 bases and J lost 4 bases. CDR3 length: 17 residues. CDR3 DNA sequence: TGCGCCAGCAGCCCATCCGGGACAGGGGTATCGCCCTATGGCTACACCTTC. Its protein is CASSPSGTGVSPYGYTF.

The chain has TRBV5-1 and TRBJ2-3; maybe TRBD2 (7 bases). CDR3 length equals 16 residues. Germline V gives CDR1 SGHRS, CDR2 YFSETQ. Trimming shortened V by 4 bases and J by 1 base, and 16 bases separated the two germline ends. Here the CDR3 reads CASSLGRGPGTDTQYF. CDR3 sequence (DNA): TGCGCCAGCAGCCTGGGGCGGGGGCCGGGCACAGATACGCAGTATTTT.